The clone carrying this T cell receptor (beta chain) was seen only once. Its antigen remains unknown. The sample belongs to a study of cytomegalovirus exposure and HLA in healthy donors. The overall study: Per a later analysis, the approximately 600 first-cohort and over 90 validation repertoires shared one platform.

V was pared by 4 bases and J by 8 bases, with 10 bases of the junction left unmatched. Per the germline V gene, CDR1 is MNHEY and CDR2 is SVGAGI. CDR3 length: 15 amino acids. Study-wide points: Clusters of TCRs from the first cohort tended to co-occur in the 130 or so validation repertoires (as a later analysis found). Cytomegalovirus status was reportedly diagnosed by the classifier with high specificity and sensitivity.

A roughly 120-subject validation cohort, separate from the approximately 720-subject first cohort, supplied the donors. Repertoires were generated with immunoSEQ multiplex PCR, while TCRdb's copy carries only in-frame clones and drops some. The repertoire holds fewer than 130,000 clones, 88% seen once, with more than 1.4% in the top ten. The chain uses TRBV6-5 and TRBJ1-2; 10 bases match TRBD1. The receptor's source is a woman in her twenties or thirties in good health and CMV-seropositive. Sequences were obtained from PBMCs. CDR3 in amino acids: CASSSMTGGTGGYTF. In DNA form, the CDR3 reads TGTGCCAGCAGTTCAATGACAGGGGGCACCGGGGGCTACACCTTC.